The entry that follows covers one TCR beta chain sequence. Antigen specificity is unknown. Preparation of the TCRbeta library was carried out with unique molecular identifiers. TCRdb re-called the PCR reads with MiXCR, one entry per CDR3 protein. This table has 700,000 to 850,000 distinct CDR3 sequences, roughly 15% appearing once. The sample comes from a study of T-cell reconstitution after alpha-beta-depleted transplantation in children. The length of the CDR3 is 14 residues. The ends were cut back, 7 bases at V and 5 bases at J, with 16 bases in the middle. Study findings and constraints: Approximately two months post-transplant, alpha-beta T cells reportedly originated from several hundred expanded graft clones. It was surviving recipient T cells and thymic progenitors that gave some patients high TCRbeta diversity at day 60.

This clonotype was obtained from a male patient younger than 18 who had a stem cell transplant for acute lymphoblastic leukemia, so the T cells may come from the graft donor. The J gene is TRBJ2-3, the V gene TRBV12-3 or TRBV12-4; D is undetermined. The sample consisted of PBMCs, mostly from graft donor cells, taken 360 days after TCRalphabeta/CD19-depleted stem cell transplant. CDR3 sequence (DNA): TGTGCCAGCATGTTAAGGCCCCCCGGAGATACGCAGTATTTT. It is translated as CASMLRPPGDTQYF.